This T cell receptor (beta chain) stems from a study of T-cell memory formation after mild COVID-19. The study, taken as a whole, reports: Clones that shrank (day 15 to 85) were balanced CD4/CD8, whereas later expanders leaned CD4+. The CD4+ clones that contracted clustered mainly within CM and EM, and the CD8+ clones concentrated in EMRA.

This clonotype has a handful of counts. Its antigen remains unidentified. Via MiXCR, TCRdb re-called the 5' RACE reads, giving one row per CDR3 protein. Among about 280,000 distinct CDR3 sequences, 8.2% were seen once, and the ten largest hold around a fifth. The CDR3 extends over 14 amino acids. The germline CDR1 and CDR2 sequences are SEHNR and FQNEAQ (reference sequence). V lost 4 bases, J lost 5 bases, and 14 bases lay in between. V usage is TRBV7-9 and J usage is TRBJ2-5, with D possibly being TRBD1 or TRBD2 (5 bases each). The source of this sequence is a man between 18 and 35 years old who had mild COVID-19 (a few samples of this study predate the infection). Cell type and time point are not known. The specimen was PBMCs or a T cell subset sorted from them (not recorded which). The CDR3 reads CASSSTGGGETQYF. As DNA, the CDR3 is TGTGCCAGCAGCTCAACAGGAGGCGGGGAGACCCAGTACTTC. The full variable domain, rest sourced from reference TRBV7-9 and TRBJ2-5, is DTGVSQNPRHKITKRGQNVTFRCDPISEHNRLYWYRQTLGQGPEFLTYFQNEAQLEKSRLLSDRFSAERPKGSFSTLEIQRTEQGDSAMYLCASSSTGGGETQYFGPGTRLLVL.